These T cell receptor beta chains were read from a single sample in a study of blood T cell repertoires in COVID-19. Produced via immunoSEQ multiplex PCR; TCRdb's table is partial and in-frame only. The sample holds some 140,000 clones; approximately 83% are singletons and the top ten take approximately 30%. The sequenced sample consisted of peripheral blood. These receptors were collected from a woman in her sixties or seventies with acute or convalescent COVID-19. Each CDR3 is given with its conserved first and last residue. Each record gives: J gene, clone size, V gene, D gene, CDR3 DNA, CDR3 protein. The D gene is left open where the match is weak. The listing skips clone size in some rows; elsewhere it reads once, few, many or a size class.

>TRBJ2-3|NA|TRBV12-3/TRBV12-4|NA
TGTGCCAGCAGTTTAGTAGGGGGAGATACGCAGTATTTT
CASSLVGGDTQYF
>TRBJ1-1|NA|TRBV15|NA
TGTGCCACCAGCAGAGCCACAGGGATGAACACTGAAGCTTTCTTT
CATSRATGMNTEAFF
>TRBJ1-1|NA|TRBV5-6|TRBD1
TGTGCCAGCAGCTTTTCGGACAGGGAGAACACTGAAGCTTTCTTT
CASSFSDRENTEAFF
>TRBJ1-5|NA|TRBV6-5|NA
TGTGCCAGCAGTTACCGACAGAGCAATCAGCCCCAGCATTTT
CASSYRQSNQPQHF
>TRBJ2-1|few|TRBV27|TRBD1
TGTGCCAGCAGTTCCCTTAGGGGGCTTCAGTACAATGAGCAGTTCTTC
CASSSLRGLQYNEQFF
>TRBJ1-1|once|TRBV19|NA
TGTGCCAGTAGAAGCCACCAGGGCAACACTGAAGCTTTCTTT
CASRSHQGNTEAFF
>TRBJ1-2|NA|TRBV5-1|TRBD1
TGCGCCAGCAGCTTGGAGACAGGGGGCAATTATGGCTACACCTTC
CASSLETGGNYGYTF
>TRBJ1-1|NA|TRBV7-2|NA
TGTGCCAGCAGTCTCGATTTCGGGACTGAAGCTTTCTTT
CASSLDFGTEAFF
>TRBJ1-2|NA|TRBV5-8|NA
TGTGCCAGCAGCTTTCTGACAGGCCCTATGGGGTATGGCTACACCTTC
CASSFLTGPMGYGYTF
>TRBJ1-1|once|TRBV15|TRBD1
TGTGCCACCAGCGCTCAGGGGGCACGAACTGAAGCTTTCTTT
CATSAQGARTEAFF
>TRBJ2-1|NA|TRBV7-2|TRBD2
TGTGCCAGCAGCCAAACCAAACTAGCGGTGACCTACAATGAGCAGTTCTTC
CASSQTKLAVTYNEQFF
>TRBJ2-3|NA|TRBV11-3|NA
TGTGCCAGCAGTTCCCCAAGCCACCCTACGCAGTATTTT
CASSSPSHPTQYF
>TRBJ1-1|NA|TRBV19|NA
TGTGCCAGTAGTATACGGGGTCACACTGAAGCTTTCTTT
CASSIRGHTEAFF
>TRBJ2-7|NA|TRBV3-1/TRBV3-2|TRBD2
TGTGCCAGCAGCCAAGAGATAGCGGGTCGCGAGCAGTACTTC
CASSQEIAGREQYF
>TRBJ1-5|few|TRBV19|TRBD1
TGTGCCAGTAGCCAGGAACAGGGGATCGGCCAGCCCCAGCATTTT
CASSQEQGIGQPQHF
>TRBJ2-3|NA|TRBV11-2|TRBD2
TGTGCCAGCAGCTTTAGCGGGGACCGCACAGATACGCAGTATTTT
CASSFSGDRTDTQYF
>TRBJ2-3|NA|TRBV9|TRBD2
TGTGCCAGCAGCGTAGAGGTTAGCGGGCCCACAGATACGCAGTATTTT
CASSVEVSGPTDTQYF
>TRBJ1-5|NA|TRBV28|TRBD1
TGTGCCAGCAGTACCCTTCTGGGGCAGGGGGCTTGGCAGCCCCAGCATTTT
CASSTLLGQGAWQPQHF
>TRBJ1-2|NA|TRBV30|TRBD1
TGTGCCTGGATAGGCCCCGGAGGGGGCGGGACAGGAAGCTATGGCTACACCTTC
CAWIGPGGGGTGSYGYTF
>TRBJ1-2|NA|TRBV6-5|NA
TGTGCCAGCTCGAGGGGGAGTCTACCCAACTATGGCTACACCTTC
CASSRGSLPNYGYTF
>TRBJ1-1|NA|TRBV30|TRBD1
TGTGCCTGGAGTATTGGGACAGTTGAAGCTTTCTTT
CAWSIGTVEAFF
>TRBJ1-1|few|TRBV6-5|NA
TGTGCCAGCAGCTACGGAGGAGGGAGTCGAACTGAAGCTTTCTTT
CASSYGGGSRTEAFF